These 16 T cell receptor beta chains were all obtained from the same sample, sequenced in a study of OX40 agonist ivuxolimab in advanced cancers. Only in-frame clones appear in the TCRdb table, and some are missing; sequencing was by immunoSEQ multiplex PCR. The sample holds roughly 70,000 clones, 80% to 85% seen once. The input for sequencing was CD4+ or CD8+ T cells sorted from blood, taken in a trial of the OX40 agonist ivuxolimab. These receptors all come from an adult with an advanced solid tumor such as melanoma, head and neck, liver or kidney cancer.

V and J are TRBV28 and TRBJ2-7, with 8 bases fitting TRBD1. The CDR3 consists of 13 residues. Trimming took 4 bases from V and 9 from J; bases not matched to a gene: 8. Germline V gene sequence: CDR1 MDHEN, CDR2 SYDVKM. In nucleotides, the CDR3 is TGTGCCAGCAGTTCCGCAGACAGGGGAGGGCAGTACGTC. Translating it yields CASSSADRGGQYV.

This clone is a singleton in its sample. This rearrangement joins TRBV7-4 to TRBJ2-1, with 8 bases identical to TRBD1. After removal of 1 base from V and 5 bases from J, the junction contained 7 bases not matched to a gene. The CDR3 has 16 amino acids. Germline CDR1 and CDR2: SGHVT and SQSDAQ. CDR3 protein: CASSLGGQAINNEQFF. CDR3 nucleotides: TGTGCCAGCAGCTTAGGGGGACAGGCCATCAACAATGAGCAGTTCTTC.

The CDR3 DNA reads TGTGCCAGCAACGAACCGGGACAGGGCGAGCAGTACGTC. As protein: CASNEPGQGEQYV. This chain connects TRBV28 to TRBJ2-7; 9 nucleotides agree with TRBD1. CDR1 is MDHEN and CDR2 is SYDVKM in the germline V gene. J gave up 6 bases and V 7 bases, and 7 bases lay outside the gene matches. The CDR3 covers 13 residues.

Details on this clone: The sample holds other DNA sequences that translate to the same CDR3. The rearrangement links TRBV5-1 to TRBJ2-1; D possibly matches TRBD1 or TRBD2 (5 bases each). CDR3 length: 12 amino acids. V was cut by 0 bases and J by 7 bases, with 5 bases left in between. Germline V CDR1 and CDR2: SGHRS, YFSETQ. In DNA, the CDR3 is TGCGCCAGCAGCTTGGGGGGGAATGAGCAGTTCTTC. Amino acids: CASSLGGNEQFF.

This chain uses TRBV11-2 with TRBJ2-1; D is unresolved. Germline V CDR1 and CDR2: SGHAT, FQNNGV. The length of the CDR3 is 16 residues. Deletions cut 0 bases from V and 3 bases from J, with 12 bases between. The CDR3 is CASSLDLGGIYNEQFF. CDR3 nucleotide sequence: TGTGCCAGCAGCTTAGATCTTGGTGGAATCTACAATGAGCAGTTCTTC.

The rearrangement links TRBV6-5 to TRBJ2-3; 8 nucleotides align to TRBD2. This CDR3 region has 15 residues. Losses at the gene ends were 11 bases for V and 4 bases for J; bases not matched to a gene: 14. Germline V gene lookup returns CDR1 MNHEY and CDR2 SVGAGI. DNA for the CDR3: TGTGCCTGGAACGACTGGCGGGGGGCCCCAGATACGCAGTATTTT. Translation: CAWNDWRGAPDTQYF.

The chain uses TRBV7-2 and TRBJ1-1, with D perhaps matching TRBD1 (5 bases). The CDR3 is made up of 14 amino acids. V gave up 3 bases and J gave up 0 bases, with 8 bases separating them. Germline CDR1 reads SGHTA; CDR2 reads FQGNSA. CDR3 loop: CASSFMTVNTEAFF. CDR3 coding DNA: TGTGCCAGCAGCTTCATGACAGTGAACACTGAAGCTTTCTTT. The complete variable domain, with remaining parts taken from reference TRBV7-2 and TRBJ1-1, reads GAGVSQSPSNKVTEKGKDVELRCDPISGHTALYWYRQSLGQGLEFLIYFQGNSAPDKSGLPSDRFSAERTGGSVSTLTIQRTQQEDSAVYLCASSFMTVNTEAFFGQGTRLTVV.

The chain is built from TRBV15 and TRBJ2-7; D is perhaps TRBD2 (6 bases). The CDR3 spans 15 residues. V was clipped by 3 bases and J by 7 bases, with 19 bases between them. Germline loops: CDR1 LNHNV, CDR2 YYDKDF (reference sequence). The CDR3 sequence is CATSSLQMPRGEQYV. DNA for the CDR3: TGTGCCACCAGCAGCCTTCAAATGCCCCGGGGGGAGCAGTACGTC.

The chain is built from TRBV6-6 and TRBJ2-7; 10 bases align to TRBD2. Germline loops: CDR1 MNHNY, CDR2 SVGAGI (reference sequence). This CDR3 region has 15 residues. The J segment lost 3 bases and the V segment lost 2 bases, leaving 4 bases of the junction unmatched. The CDR3: CASSYKREGLYEQYF. The CDR3 nucleotides are TGTGCCAGCAGTTACAAGCGGGAGGGCCTCTACGAGCAGTACTTC.

The chain combines TRBV27 with TRBJ2-2; TRBD2 aligns across 7 bases. CDR1 is MNHEY and CDR2 is SMNVEV in the germline V gene (reference sequence). The CDR3 length is 14 residues. V shed 3 bases, J shed 5 bases, and the junction held 3 bases outside the gene matches. The CDR3 reads CASSLGLLTGELFF. The CDR3 bases are TGTGCCAGCAGTTTGGGACTACTAACCGGGGAGCTGTTTTTT.

The rearrangement joins TRBV27 to TRBJ2-2; 8 bases are a match to TRBD1. Per the germline V gene, CDR1 is MNHEY and CDR2 is SMNVEV (reference sequence). The CDR3 consists of 14 residues. With 7 bases clipped from V and 2 bases from J, the junction kept 3 bases outside the gene matches. The DNA for the CDR3 is TGTGCCAGCACGGACAGGGTCAACACCGGGGAGCTGTTTTTT. This encodes CASTDRVNTGELFF.

The chain employs TRBV11-3 and TRBJ2-1; 7 nucleotides match TRBD2. V gave up 1 base and J gave up 4 bases; unmatched junction bases: 4. CDR3 size: 15 residues. The V gene's germline CDR1 is SGHNT and CDR2 YENEEA. CDR3 in amino acids: CASSLVGEGYNEQFF. In DNA, the CDR3 is TGTGCCAGCAGCTTAGTTGGGGAGGGGTACAATGAGCAGTTCTTC. The complete variable domain, with remaining parts taken from reference TRBV11-3 and TRBJ2-1, reads EAGVVQSPRYKIIEKKQPVAFWCNPISGHNTLYWYLQNLGQGPELLIRYENEEAVDDSQLPKDRFSAERLKGVDSTLKIQPAELGDSAVYLCASSLVGEGYNEQFFGPGTRLTVL.

With respect to this clone: The limits of the CDR3 on the DNA are not certain, so only TCRdb's listed CDR3 is given. The rearrangement links TRBV2 to TRBJ2-7; the DNA was not used to check the table's D call, TRBD1. The CDR3 spans 16 residues, counting both ends. Germline V lookup: CDR1 SNHLY, CDR2 FYNNEI. The CDR3 spells CASSSSIGQVPYEQYF.

The chain has TRBV28 and TRBJ1-6; 7 nucleotides agree with TRBD1. The CDR3 has 15 residues. Looked up from germline, CDR1 is MDHEN and CDR2 is SYDVKM. The ends lost 5 bases at V and 2 bases at J; junction bases unmatched: 3. The CDR3 DNA reads TGTGCCAGCAGTCAGGGACAGCCCTATAATTCACCCCTCCACTTT. Protein sequence: CASSQGQPYNSPLHF.

The chain links TRBV18 to TRBJ1-2, with D uncertain. CDR1 is KGHSH, CDR2 LQKENI, per germline. This CDR3 has 13 amino acids. Trimming left V 0 bases short and J 4 bases short, with 6 bases between. The CDR3 nucleotides read TGTGCCAGCTCACCACCAGCCTTCTATGGCTACACCTTC. Encoded protein: CASSPPAFYGYTF. The complete variable domain, with remaining parts taken from reference TRBV18 and TRBJ1-2, reads NAGVMQNPRHLVRRRGQEARLRCSPMKGHSHVYWYRQLPEEGLKFMVYLQKENIIDESGMPKERFSAEFPKEGPSILRIQQVVRGDSAAYFCASSPPAFYGYTFGSGTRLTVV.

Only a few counts were recorded for this clone. V and J are TRBV28 and TRBJ2-5; 8 nucleotides align to TRBD1. The CDR3 has 14 residues. The J segment lost 5 bases and the V segment lost 6 bases, leaving 8 bases of the junction unmatched. From germline, CDR1 is MDHEN and CDR2 SYDVKM. DNA for the CDR3: TGTGCCAGCAGACCGACAGGGGCGGCGGAGACCCAGTACTTC. Translation gives CASRPTGAAETQYF.